The TCR beta chain under discussion was sequenced for a study of T cell repertoires in ileal Crohn's disease. On the study more broadly: At surgery, around 36% of patients smoked, with median disease duration about eight years.

Study outcomes and limitations: Clonal expansions were more frequent in active smokers than non-smokers at surgery.

CDR1 and CDR2 from the germline V gene are SGHTA and FQGTGA. J lost 5 bases, V lost 2 bases, and 3 bases had no gene match. CDR3 length equals 14 residues. The protocol was immunoSEQ multiplex PCR, while the TCRdb copy is restricted to in-frame clones and leaves out a portion. The table lists roughly 13,000 clones, around 79% of them singletons. Patients were adults with ileal or ileocolonic Crohn's disease needing resection. A word on this clone: No antigen is known for it.

The chain links TRBV7-3 to TRBJ2-5; 9 bases agree with TRBD2. The source material was ileal tissue. The sequence came from an adult with Crohn's disease. The CDR3 DNA follows: TGTGCCAGCAGCTTAGCGGGGGGGCTCGAGACCCAGTACTTC. Protein sequence: CASSLAGGLETQYF. Full variable domain (rest looked up from reference TRBV7-3 and TRBJ2-5): GAGVSQTPSNKVTEKGKYVELRCDPISGHTALYWYRQSLGQGPEFLIYFQGTGAADDSGLPNDRFFAVRPEGSVSTLKIQRTERGDSAVYLCASSLAGGLETQYFGPGTRLLVL.